The entry that follows covers one T cell receptor (beta chain) sequence. What it binds is not known. Only in-frame clones appear in the TCRdb table, and some are missing; sequencing was by immunoSEQ multiplex PCR. Of 80,000 to 100,000 clones in the sample, approximately 91% were seen once. These data come from a study of OX40 agonist ivuxolimab in advanced cancers. Background on the study: Prior therapy, whether anti-PD-1, anti-PD-L1 or anti-CTLA-4, was allowed, and about 40% had some. Overall study results and limits: In the expanded peripheral T cells, antigen specificity was never determined. Dose levels from 0.1 to 3.0 mg/kg saw CD4+ and CD8+ blood T cells expand clonally by week 6.

With autoimmune disease history or systemic immunosuppression, patients were excluded. CDR3 length: 15 amino acids. The germline V gene encodes CDR1 SNHLY and CDR2 FYNNEI. Trimming at V came to 4 bases and at J to 0 bases, leaving 2 bases not matched to a gene. This TCR was sampled from an adult with an advanced solid tumor such as melanoma, head and neck, liver or kidney cancer. The sample in question was CD4+ or CD8+ T cells sorted from blood, obtained in a trial of the OX40 agonist ivuxolimab. The J gene is TRBJ2-2, the V gene TRBV2; 7 nucleotides match TRBD2. Written as DNA, the CDR3 is TGTGCCAGCAGTGGGCTAGCGGCGAACACCGGGGAGCTGTTTTTT. This codes for CASSGLAANTGELFF.